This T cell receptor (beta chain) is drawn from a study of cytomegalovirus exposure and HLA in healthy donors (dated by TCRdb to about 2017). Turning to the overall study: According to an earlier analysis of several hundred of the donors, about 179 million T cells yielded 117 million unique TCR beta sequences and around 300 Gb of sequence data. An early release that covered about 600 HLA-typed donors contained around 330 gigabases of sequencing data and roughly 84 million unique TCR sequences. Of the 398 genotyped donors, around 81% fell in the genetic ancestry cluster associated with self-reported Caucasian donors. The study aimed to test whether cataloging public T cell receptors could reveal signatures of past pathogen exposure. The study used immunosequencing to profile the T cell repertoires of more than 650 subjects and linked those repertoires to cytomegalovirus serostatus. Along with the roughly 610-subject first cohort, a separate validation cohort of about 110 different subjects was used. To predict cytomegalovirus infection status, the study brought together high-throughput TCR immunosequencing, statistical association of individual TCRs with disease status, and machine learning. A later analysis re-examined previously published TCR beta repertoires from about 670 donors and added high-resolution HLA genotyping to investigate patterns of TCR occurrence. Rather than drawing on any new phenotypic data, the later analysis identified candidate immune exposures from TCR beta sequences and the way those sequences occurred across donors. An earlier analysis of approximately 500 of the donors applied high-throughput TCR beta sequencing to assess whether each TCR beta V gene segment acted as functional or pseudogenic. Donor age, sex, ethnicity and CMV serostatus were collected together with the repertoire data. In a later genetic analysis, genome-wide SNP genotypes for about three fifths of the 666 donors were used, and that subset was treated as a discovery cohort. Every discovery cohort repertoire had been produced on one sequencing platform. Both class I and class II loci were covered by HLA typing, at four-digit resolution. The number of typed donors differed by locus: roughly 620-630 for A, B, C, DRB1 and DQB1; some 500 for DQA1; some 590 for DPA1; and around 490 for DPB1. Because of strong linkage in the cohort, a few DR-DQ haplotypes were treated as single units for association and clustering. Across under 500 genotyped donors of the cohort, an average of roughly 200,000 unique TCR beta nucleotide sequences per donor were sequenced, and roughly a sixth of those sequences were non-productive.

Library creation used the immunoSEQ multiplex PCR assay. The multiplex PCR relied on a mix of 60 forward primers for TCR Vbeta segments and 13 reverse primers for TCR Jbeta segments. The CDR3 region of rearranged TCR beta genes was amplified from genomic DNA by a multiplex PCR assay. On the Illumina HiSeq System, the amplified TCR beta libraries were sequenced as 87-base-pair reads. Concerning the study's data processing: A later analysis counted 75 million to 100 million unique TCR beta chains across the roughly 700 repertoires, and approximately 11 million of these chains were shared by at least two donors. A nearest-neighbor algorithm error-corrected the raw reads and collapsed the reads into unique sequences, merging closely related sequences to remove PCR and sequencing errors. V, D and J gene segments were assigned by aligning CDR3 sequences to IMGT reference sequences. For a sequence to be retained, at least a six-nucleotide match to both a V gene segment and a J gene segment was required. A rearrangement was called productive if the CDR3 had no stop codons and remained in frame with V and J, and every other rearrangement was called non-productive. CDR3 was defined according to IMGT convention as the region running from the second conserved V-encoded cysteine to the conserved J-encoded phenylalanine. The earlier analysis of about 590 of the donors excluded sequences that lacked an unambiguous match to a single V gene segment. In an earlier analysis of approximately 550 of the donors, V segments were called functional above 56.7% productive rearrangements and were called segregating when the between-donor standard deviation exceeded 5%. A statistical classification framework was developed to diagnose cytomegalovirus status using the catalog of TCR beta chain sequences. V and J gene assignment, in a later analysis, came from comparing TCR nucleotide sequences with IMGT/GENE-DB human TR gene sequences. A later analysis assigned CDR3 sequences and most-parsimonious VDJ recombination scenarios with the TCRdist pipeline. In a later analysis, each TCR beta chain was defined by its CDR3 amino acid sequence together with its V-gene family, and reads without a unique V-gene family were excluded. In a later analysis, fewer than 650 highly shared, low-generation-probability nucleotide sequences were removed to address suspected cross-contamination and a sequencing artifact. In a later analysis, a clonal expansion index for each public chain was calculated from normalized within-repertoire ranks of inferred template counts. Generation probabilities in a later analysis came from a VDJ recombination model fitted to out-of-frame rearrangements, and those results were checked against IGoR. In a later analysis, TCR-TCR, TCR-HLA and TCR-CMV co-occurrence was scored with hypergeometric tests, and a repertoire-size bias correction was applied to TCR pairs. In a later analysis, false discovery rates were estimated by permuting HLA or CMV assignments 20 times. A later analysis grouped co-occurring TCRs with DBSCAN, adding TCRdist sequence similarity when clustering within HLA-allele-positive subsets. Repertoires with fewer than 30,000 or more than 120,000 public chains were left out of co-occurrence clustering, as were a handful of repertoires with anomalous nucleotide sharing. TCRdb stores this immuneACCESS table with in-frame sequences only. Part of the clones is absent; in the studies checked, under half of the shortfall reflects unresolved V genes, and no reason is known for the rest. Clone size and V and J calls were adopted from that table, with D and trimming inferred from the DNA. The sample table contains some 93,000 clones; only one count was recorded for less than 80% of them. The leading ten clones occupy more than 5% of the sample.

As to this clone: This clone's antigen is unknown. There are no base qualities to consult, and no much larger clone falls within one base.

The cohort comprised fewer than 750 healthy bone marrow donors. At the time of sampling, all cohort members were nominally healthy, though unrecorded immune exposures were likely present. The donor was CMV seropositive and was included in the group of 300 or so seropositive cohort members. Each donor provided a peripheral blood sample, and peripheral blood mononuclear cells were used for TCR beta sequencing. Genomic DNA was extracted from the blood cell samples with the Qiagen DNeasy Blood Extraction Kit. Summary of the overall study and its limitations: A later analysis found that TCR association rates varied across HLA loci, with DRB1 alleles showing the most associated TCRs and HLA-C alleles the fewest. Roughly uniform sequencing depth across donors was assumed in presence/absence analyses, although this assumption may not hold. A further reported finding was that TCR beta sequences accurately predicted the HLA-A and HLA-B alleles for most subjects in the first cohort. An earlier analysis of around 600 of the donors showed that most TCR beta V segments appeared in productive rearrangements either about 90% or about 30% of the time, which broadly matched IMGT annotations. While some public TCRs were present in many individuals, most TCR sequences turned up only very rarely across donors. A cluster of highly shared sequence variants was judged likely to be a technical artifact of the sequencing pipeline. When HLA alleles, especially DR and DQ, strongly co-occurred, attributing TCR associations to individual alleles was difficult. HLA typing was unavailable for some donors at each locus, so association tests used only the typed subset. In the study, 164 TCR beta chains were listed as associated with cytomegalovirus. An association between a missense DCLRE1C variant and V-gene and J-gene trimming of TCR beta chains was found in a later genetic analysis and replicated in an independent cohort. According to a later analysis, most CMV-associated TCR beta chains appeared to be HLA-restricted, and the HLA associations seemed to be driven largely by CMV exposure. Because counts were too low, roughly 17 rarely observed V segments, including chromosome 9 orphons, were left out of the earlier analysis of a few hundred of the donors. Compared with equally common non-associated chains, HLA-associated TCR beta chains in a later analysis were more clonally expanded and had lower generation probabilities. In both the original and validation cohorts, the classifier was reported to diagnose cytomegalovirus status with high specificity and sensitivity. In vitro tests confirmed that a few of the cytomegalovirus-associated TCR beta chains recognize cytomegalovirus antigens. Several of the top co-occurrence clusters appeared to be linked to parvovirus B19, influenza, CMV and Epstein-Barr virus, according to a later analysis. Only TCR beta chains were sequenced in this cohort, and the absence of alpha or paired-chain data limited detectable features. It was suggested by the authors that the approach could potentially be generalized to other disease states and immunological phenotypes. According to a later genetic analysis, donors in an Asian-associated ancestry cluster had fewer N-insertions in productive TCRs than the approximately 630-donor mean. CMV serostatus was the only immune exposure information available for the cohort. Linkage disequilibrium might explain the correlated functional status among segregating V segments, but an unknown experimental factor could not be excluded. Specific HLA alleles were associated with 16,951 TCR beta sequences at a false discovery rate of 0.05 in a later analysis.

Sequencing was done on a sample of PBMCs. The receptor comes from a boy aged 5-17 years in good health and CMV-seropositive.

In nucleotide form, the sequence is TGTGCCAGCAGCTACGCGACAGGGTGGGATGAAAAACTGTTTTTT. This gives the protein CASSYATGWDEKLFF. The sequence links TRBV7-2 to TRBJ1-4, with TRBD1 matching 7 junction bases. The CDR3 measures 15 amino acids from cysteine to phenylalanine. The entry retains the CDR3 DNA only, 45 bases that are in frame from base 1. CDR1 and CDR2 (SGHTA, FQGNSA) derive from the germline V gene. The germline V end is reduced by 4 bases and the J end by 6 bases; junction bases left unmatched: 8.